Shown below are 18 T cell receptor beta chains from a single sample sequenced in a study of Ad26.COV2.S vaccination and SARS-CoV-2 variants. The protocol was immunoSEQ multiplex PCR, while the TCRdb copy is restricted to in-frame clones and leaves out a portion. The sample records some 350,000 clones, 85% to 90% being singletons. The treatment here: about 20 received Ad26.COV2.S at low or high dose, single or two shots; several received placebo; per-sample allocation not given. Day 63 after the first vaccine or placebo injection was the time point for sampling. The starting material was peripheral blood, obtained in a trial of Ad26.COV2.S vaccine versus placebo. The receptors come from a person between 18 and 65 years old who received the Ad26.COV2.S COVID-19 vaccine or a placebo.

This chain uses TRBV4-1 with TRBJ2-3; D may match TRBD1 or TRBD2 (5 bases each). CDR3 size: 12 residues. The V gene lost 6 bases and the J gene lost 2 bases, with 6 bases spanning the gap. Germline CDR1 is MGHRA and CDR2 is YSYEKL. CDR3: CASRGTTDTQYF. In DNA, the CDR3 is TGCGCCAGCAGAGGGACCACAGATACGCAGTATTTT.

The chain joins TRBV2 to TRBJ1-1; D is uncertain. Between the trimmed V and J ends, which lost 8 bases and 1 base, there was a span of 11 bases. Germline-derived CDR1 and CDR2 are SNHLY and FYNNEI. The CDR3 length is 13 residues. In DNA form, the CDR3 reads TGTGCCAGCTTGGCGGAGGGGAACACTGAAGCTTTCTTT. Protein product: CASLAEGNTEAFF.

V is TRBV11-3 and J is TRBJ2-1; tentative D call: TRBD2 (6 bases). Trimming took 5 bases from V and 6 from J, leaving 20 bases between them. CDR3 length: 16 amino acids. Germline lookup yields CDR1 SGHNT and CDR2 YENEEA. CDR3 DNA sequence: TGTGCCAGCAGCCCCCGGGCAGGCGGGGCTCTCAATGAGCAGTTCTTC. Translated: CASSPRAGGALNEQFF.

V usage is TRBV27 and J usage is TRBJ2-3; D is tentatively TRBD1 or TRBD2 (5 bases each). CDR3 length: 15 residues. Trimming took off 7 bases at V and 0 bases at J, with 14 bases between the two ends. The germline V gene has CDR1 MNHEY and CDR2 SMNVEV (reference sequence). In nucleotides, the CDR3 is TGTGCCAGCACCCCAGGGACCCTTAGCACAGATACGCAGTATTTT. Translated, it gives CASTPGTLSTDTQYF.

The chain has TRBV5-4 and TRBJ1-2; no clear D gene. V dropped 0 bases and J dropped 5 bases, with 5 bases sitting between them. The germline V gene has CDR1 SGHNT and CDR2 YYREEE (reference sequence). The length of the CDR3 is 12 residues. The chain's CDR3 is CASSLEGYGYTF. CDR3 DNA: TGTGCCAGCAGCTTGGAGGGTTATGGCTACACCTTC.

The rearrangement uses TRBV10-3 and TRBJ2-7, with 8 bases matching TRBD1. From germline, CDR1 is ENHRY and CDR2 SYGVKD. The CDR3 runs 18 residues. Trimming removed 0 bases from V and 1 base from J; junction bases left unmatched: 11. CDR3 sequence reads: CAISESTLGQGSSYEQYF. The CDR3 DNA sequence: TGTGCCATCAGTGAGTCGACTCTTGGACAGGGATCTTCCTACGAGCAGTACTTC.

The chain is built from TRBV7-3 and TRBJ2-5; possible D gene TRBD2, 6 bases. The CDR3 sequence is 15 residues long. With 0 bases removed from V and 2 bases from J, the gap between germline ends came to 10 bases. Germline loops: CDR1 SGHTA, CDR2 FQGTGA. The CDR3 reads CASSLTGGAQETQYF. The DNA of the CDR3 is TGTGCCAGCAGCTTAACCGGGGGAGCTCAAGAGACCCAGTACTTC.

The chain carries TRBV5-4 and TRBJ1-2; 7 nucleotides align to TRBD1. The germline CDR1 and CDR2 sequences are SGHNT and YYREEE (reference sequence). The CDR3 extends over 14 amino acids. Germline trimming cut 2 bases from V and 6 bases from J; bases unmatched to any gene: 7. Written as DNA, the CDR3 is TGTGCCAGCAGCTTCAGGGGGGATAGGGATGGCTACACCTTC. This codes for CASSFRGDRDGYTF.

V and J are TRBV7-9 and TRBJ2-5, with 8 bases fitting TRBD1. The CDR3 is 15 residues long. The V and J ends lost 4 bases and 4 bases, in that order; junction bases with no gene match: 8. Germline CDR1 is SEHNR and CDR2 is FQNEAQ (reference sequence). The CDR3 nucleotides are TGTGCCAGCAGCTCCTACGGGACAGGAGGAGAGACCCAGTACTTC. Translation gives CASSSYGTGGETQYF.

The V and J genes are TRBV29-1 and TRBJ2-3; 7 bases match TRBD1. The junction had 12 bases not matched to a gene; V was cut back by 7 bases and J by 2 bases. Germline V gene data show CDR1 as SQVTM and CDR2 as ANQGSEA. The CDR3 is 15 amino acids. This CDR3 reads CSAVIGTVATDTQYF. The CDR3 DNA sequence: TGCAGCGCTGTCATTGGGACAGTGGCCACAGATACGCAGTATTTT.

The chain couples TRBV19 to TRBJ2-7, with D perhaps matching TRBD1 (5 bases). The CDR3 runs 15 residues. Germline V gene data show CDR1 as LNHDA and CDR2 as SQIVND (reference sequence). V was trimmed by 2 bases and J by 1 base, leaving 12 bases between them. CDR3 sequence: CASSITPDRSYEQYF. In DNA, the CDR3 is TGTGCCAGTAGTATAACCCCTGACAGATCCTACGAGCAGTACTTC.

The rearrangement uses TRBV3-1 (or the pseudogene TRBV3-2) and TRBJ1-1; no definite D call. The CDR3 covers 14 residues. Trimming shortened V by 4 bases and J by 1 base, and 10 bases separated the two germline ends. Germline V gene data show CDR1 as LGHDT and CDR2 as YNNKEL (reference sequence). The CDR3 protein is CASSLGLSNTEAFF. The CDR3 region has the DNA TGTGCCAGCAGCCTTGGGCTATCGAACACTGAAGCTTTCTTT.

The chain links TRBV5-1 to TRBJ2-5, with 7 bases lining up with TRBD2. After removal of 4 bases from V and 5 bases from J, the junction contained 11 bases not matched to a gene. The V gene's germline CDR1 is SGHRS and CDR2 YFSETQ. The CDR3 sequence is 15 residues long. The CDR3 DNA is TGCGCCAGCAGCGCCACGGGGGGAGGCAGTGAGACCCAGTACTTC. This codes for CASSATGGGSETQYF.

J is TRBJ2-3 and V is TRBV7-2, with 8 bases lining up with TRBD2. The trim removed 0 bases at V and 6 bases at J, leaving 20 bases unmatched. This CDR3 comprises 20 residues. Germline loops: CDR1 SGHTA, CDR2 FQGNSA. CDR3 sequence reads: CASSLAYLAGWGSRGDTQYF. DNA for the CDR3: TGTGCCAGCAGCTTAGCTTATTTAGCGGGGTGGGGGAGCCGTGGGGATACGCAGTATTTT.

The chain carries TRBV7-8 and TRBJ2-7; D is ambiguous. Germline V gene sequence: CDR1 SGHVS, CDR2 FQNEAQ. The ends were cut back, 1 base at V and 6 bases at J, with 4 bases in the middle. This CDR3 is built from 11 residues. DNA for the CDR3: TGTGCCAGCAGCTTAGTGGCCGAGCAGTACTTC. Translation gives CASSLVAEQYF.

The chain employs TRBV15 and TRBJ2-7; D call uncertain. The CDR3 loop spans 15 amino acids. Trimming removed 5 bases from V and 12 bases from J, with 26 bases in between. The V gene's germline CDR1 is LNHNV and CDR2 YYDKDF (reference sequence). CDR3 DNA: TGTGCCACCAGCCCCCGAGGTGGGGTGGGTCTAACGCTGTACTTC. Translation: CATSPRGGVGLTLYF.

The CDR3 DNA reads as TGTGCCAGCAGCTTAGGATCCTCCAGCACAGATACGCAGTATTTT. This encodes CASSLGSSSTDTQYF. The V gene is TRBV7-7, the J gene TRBJ2-3; D not resolved. There are 15 residues in the CDR3. Trimming left V 1 base short and J 0 bases short, with 8 bases between. In germline, CDR1 is SSHAT, CDR2 FNYEAQ (reference sequence).

The gene calls are TRBV19 and TRBJ2-1; D might be TRBD1 (5 bases). The V and J ends lost 7 bases and 8 bases respectively, with 18 bases between them. Germline V gives CDR1 LNHDA, CDR2 SQIVND (reference sequence). The CDR3 extends over 14 amino acids. Written as DNA, the CDR3 is TGTGCCAGTAAGTGGGGCAGAGGTAGGGATGAGCAGTTCTTC. This translates into CASKWGRGRDEQFF.